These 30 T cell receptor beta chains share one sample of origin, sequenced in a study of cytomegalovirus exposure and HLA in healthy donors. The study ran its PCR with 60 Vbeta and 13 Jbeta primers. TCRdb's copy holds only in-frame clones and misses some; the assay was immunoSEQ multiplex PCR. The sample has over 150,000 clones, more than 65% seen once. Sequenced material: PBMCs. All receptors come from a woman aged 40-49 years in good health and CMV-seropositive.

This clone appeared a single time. Written as DNA, the CDR3 is TGTGCCAGCAGCCAAGAAAGGGGCCTTACGGGGGGGAGCACAGATACGCAGTATTTT. It encodes CASSQERGLTGGSTDTQYF. The rearrangement joins TRBV4-2 to TRBJ2-3, with TRBD2 identical over 8 bases. Germline CDR1 is LGHNA and CDR2 is YNFKEQ. Trimming took 0 bases from V and 0 from J; bases not matched to a gene: 11. The CDR3 length is 19 residues.

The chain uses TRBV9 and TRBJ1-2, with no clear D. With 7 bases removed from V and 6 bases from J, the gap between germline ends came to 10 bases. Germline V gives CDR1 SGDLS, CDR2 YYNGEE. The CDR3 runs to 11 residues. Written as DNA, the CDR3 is TGTGCCAGCGAGGGTCTCGATGGCTACACCTTC. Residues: CASEGLDGYTF.

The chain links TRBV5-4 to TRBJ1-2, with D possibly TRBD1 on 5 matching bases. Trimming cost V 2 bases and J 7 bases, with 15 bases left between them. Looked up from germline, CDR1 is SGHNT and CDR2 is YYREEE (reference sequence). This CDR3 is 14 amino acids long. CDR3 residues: CASSLQQEGFGYTF. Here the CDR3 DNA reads TGTGCCAGCAGCTTACAACAGGAGGGATTTGGCTACACCTTC.

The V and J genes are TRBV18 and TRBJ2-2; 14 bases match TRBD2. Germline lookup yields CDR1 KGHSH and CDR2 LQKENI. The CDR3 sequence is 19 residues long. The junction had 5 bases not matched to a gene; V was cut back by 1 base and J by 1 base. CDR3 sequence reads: CASSPRGLAGDKNTGELFF. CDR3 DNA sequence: TGTGCCAGCTCACCACGGGGACTAGCGGGAGACAAGAACACCGGGGAGCTGTTTTTT.

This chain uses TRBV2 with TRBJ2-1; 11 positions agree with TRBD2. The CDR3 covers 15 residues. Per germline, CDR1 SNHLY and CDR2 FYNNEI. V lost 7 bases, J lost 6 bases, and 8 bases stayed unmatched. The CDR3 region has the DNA TGTGCCAGCACCCAGAATGGACTAGCGGGCAATGAGCAGTTCTTC. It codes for CASTQNGLAGNEQFF.

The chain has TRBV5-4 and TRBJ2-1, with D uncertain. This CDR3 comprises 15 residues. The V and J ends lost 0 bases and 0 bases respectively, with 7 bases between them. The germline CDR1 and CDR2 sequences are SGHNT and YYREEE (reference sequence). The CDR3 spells CASSLEAGSYNEQFF. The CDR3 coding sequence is TGTGCCAGCAGCTTGGAGGCAGGCTCCTACAATGAGCAGTTCTTC.

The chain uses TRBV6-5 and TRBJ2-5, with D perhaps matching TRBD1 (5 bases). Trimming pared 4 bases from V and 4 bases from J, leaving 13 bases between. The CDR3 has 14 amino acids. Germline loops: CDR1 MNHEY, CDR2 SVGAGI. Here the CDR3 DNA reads TGTGCCAGCAGTTTGGGGCCGATGGGAGAGACCCAGTACTTC. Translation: CASSLGPMGETQYF.

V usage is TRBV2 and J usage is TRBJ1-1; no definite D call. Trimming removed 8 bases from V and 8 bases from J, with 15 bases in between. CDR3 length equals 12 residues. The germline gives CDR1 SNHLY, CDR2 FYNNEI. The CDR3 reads CASGNRQEEAFF. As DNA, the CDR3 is TGTGCCAGCGGAAATAGGCAGGAAGAAGCTTTCTTT.

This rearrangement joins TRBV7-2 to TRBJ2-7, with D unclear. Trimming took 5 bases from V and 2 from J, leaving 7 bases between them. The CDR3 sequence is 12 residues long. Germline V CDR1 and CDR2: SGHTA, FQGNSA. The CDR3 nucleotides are TGTGCCAGCAGCCCAAATCCCTACGAGCAGTACTTC. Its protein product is CASSPNPYEQYF.

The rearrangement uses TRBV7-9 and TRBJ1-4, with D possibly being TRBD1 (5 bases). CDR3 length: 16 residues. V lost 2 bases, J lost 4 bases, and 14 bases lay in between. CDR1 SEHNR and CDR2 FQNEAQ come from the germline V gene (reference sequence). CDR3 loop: CASSLSLGQSNEKLFF. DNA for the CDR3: TGTGCCAGCAGCTTAAGTCTGGGGCAGAGTAATGAAAAACTGTTTTTT.

As DNA, the CDR3 is TGTGCCAGCAGTTTACCTAGACTGAACCCGAACACCGGGGAGCTGTTTTTT. Its translation is CASSLPRLNPNTGELFF. V and J are TRBV27 and TRBJ2-2; no clear D. V was pared by 2 bases and J by 0 bases, with 13 bases between. CDR1 and CDR2 (germline): MNHEY, SMNVEV (reference sequence). The CDR3 covers 17 residues.

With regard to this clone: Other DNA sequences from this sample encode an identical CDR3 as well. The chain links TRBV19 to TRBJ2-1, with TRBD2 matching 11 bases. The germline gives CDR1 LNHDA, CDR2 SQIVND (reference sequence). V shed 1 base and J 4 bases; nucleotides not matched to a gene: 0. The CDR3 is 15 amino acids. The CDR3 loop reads CASSIGLAGYNEQFF. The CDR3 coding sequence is TGTGCCAGTAGTATAGGACTAGCGGGGTACAATGAGCAGTTCTTC.

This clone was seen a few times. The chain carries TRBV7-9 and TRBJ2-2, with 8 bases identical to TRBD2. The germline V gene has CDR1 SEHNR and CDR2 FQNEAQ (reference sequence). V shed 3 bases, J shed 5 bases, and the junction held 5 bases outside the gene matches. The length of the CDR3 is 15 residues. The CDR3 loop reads CASSLNSGETGELFF. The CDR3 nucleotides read TGTGCCAGCAGCTTGAATAGCGGGGAAACCGGGGAGCTGTTTTTT.

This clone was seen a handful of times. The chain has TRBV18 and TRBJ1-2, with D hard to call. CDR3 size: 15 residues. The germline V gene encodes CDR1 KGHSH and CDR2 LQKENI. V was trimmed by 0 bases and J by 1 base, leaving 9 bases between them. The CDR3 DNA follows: TGTGCCAGCTCACCACCGCGGGCATTTAACTATGGCTACACCTTC. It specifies CASSPPRAFNYGYTF.

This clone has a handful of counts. This CDR3 reads CASSPDRLYGYTF. In DNA, the CDR3 is TGTGCCAGCAGCCCCGACAGACTCTATGGCTACACCTTC. The chain couples TRBV14 to TRBJ1-2; tentative D call: TRBD1 (5 bases). The germline V gene encodes CDR1 SGHDN and CDR2 FVKESK. This CDR3 spans 13 amino acids. V was clipped by 4 bases and J by 4 bases, with 10 bases between them.

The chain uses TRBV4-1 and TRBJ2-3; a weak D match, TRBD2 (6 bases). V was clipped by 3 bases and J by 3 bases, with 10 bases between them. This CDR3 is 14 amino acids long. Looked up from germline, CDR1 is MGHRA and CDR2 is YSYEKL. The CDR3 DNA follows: TGCGCCAGCAGCCAGAACGGGGGAACAGATACGCAGTATTTT. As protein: CASSQNGGTDTQYF.

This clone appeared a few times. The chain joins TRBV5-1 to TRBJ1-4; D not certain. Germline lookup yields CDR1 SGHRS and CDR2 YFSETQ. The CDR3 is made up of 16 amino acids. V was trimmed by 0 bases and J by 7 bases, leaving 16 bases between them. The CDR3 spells CASSLVVAGSGEKLFF. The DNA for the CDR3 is TGCGCCAGCAGCTTGGTGGTGGCGGGGTCGGGTGAAAAACTGTTTTTT.

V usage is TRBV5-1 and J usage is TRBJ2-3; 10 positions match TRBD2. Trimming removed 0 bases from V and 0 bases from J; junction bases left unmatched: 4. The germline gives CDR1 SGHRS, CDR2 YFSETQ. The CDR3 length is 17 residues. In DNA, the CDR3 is TGCGCCAGCAGCTTGGGGACTAGCGGTCTTAGCACAGATACGCAGTATTTT. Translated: CASSLGTSGLSTDTQYF. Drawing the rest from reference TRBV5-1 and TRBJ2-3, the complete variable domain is KAGVTQTPRYLIKTRGQQVTLSCSPISGHRSVSWYQQTPGQGLQFLFEYFSETQRNKGNFPGRFSGRQFSNSRSEMNVSTLELGDSALYLCASSLGTSGLSTDTQYFGPGTRLTVL.

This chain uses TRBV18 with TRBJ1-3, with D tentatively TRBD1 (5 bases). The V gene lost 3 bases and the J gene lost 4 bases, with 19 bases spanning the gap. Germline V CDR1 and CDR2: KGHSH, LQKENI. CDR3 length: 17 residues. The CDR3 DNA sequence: TGTGCCAGCTCACCTTCGCGCCCTCAGGGCGCCGGAAACACCATATATTTT. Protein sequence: CASSPSRPQGAGNTIYF.

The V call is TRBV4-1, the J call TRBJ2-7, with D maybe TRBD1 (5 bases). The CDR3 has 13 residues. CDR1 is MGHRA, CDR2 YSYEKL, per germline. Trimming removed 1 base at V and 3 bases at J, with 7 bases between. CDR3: CASSQGGSYEQYF. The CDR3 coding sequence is TGCGCCAGCAGCCAAGGGGGCAGCTACGAGCAGTACTTC.

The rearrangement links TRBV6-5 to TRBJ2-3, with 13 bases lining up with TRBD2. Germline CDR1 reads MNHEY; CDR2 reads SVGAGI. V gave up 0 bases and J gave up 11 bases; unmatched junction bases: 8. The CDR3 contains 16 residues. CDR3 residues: CASSYSSLAGGYKQYF. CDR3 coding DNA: TGTGCCAGCAGTTACTCGTCACTAGCGGGGGGGTATAAGCAGTATTTT.

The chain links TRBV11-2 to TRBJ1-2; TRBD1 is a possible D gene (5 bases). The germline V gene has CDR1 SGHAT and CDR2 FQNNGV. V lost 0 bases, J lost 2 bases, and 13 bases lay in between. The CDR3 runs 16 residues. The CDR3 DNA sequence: TGTGCCAGCAGCTTAGATGGGGCAGGCTCAAACTATGGCTACACCTTC. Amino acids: CASSLDGAGSNYGYTF.

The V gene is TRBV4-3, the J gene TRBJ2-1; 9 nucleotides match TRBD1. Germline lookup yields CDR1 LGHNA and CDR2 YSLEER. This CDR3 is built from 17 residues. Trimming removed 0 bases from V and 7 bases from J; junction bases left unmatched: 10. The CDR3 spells CASSQEGTGQGFNEQFF. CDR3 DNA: TGCGCCAGCAGCCAAGAGGGGACGGGACAGGGCTTTAATGAGCAGTTCTTC.

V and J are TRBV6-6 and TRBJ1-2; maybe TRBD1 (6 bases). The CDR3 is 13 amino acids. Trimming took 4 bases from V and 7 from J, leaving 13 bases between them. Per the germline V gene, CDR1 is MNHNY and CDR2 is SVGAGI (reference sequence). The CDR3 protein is CASSSSGEGGYTF. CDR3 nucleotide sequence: TGTGCCAGCAGTTCCTCAGGGGAGGGTGGCTACACCTTC.

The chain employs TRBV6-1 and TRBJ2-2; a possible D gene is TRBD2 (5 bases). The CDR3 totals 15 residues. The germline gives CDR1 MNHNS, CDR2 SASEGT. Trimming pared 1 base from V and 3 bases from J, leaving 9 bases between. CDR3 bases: TGTGCCAGCAGTGAAGGAGAGCGGTACACCGGGGAGCTGTTTTTT. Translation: CASSEGERYTGELFF.

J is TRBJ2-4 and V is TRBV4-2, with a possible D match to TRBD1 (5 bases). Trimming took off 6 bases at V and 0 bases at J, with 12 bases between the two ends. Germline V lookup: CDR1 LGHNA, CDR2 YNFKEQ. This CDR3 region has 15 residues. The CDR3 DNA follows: TGTGCCAGCAGTTCCGACAGACTAGCCAAAAACATTCAGTACTTC. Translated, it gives CASSSDRLAKNIQYF.

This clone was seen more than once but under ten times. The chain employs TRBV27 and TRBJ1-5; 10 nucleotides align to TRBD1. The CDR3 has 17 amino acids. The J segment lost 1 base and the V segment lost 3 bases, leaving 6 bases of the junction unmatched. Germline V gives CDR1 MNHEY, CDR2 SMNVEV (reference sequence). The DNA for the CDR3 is TGTGCCAGCAGTTTGGGACAGGGGCCCTCGAGCAATCAGCCCCAGCATTTT. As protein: CASSLGQGPSSNQPQHF.

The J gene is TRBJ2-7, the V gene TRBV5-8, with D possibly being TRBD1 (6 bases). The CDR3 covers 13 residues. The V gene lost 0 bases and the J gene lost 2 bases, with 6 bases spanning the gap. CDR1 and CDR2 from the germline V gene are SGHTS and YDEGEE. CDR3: CASSLDRAYEQYF. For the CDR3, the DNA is TGTGCCAGCAGCTTGGACAGGGCCTACGAGCAGTACTTC. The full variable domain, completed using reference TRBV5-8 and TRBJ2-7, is EAGVTQSPTHLIKTRGQQATLRCSPISGHTSVYWYQQALGLGLQFLLWYDEGEERNRGNFPPRFSGRQFPNYSSELNVNALELEDSALYLCASSLDRAYEQYFGPGTRLTVT.

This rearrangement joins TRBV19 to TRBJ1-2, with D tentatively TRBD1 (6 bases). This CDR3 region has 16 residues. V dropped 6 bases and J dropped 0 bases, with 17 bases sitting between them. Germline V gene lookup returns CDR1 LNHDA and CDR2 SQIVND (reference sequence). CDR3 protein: CASSAPGTRANYGYTF. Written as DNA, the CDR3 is TGTGCCAGTAGCGCACCCGGGACAAGAGCTAACTATGGCTACACCTTC.

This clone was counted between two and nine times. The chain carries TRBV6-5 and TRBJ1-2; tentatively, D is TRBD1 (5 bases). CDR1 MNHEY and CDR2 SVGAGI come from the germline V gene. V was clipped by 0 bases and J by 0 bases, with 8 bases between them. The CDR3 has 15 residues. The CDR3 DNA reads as TGTGCCAGCAGTTACTCAGAGACAGCTAACTATGGCTACACCTTC. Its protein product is CASSYSETANYGYTF.